Below, 25 T cell receptor beta chains from the same sample are listed, as sequenced in a study of blood T cells in healthy people across ages. Alongside a J-beta primer mix, a sample-barcoded 5' primer served in a second PCR lasting about 6 to 11 cycles. In TCRdb, the 5' RACE reads were re-called with MiXCR into one record per CDR3 protein. The sample yields approximately 960,000 distinct CDR3 sequences, roughly 28% seen once. The same data also went into a second study, on T cells of mothers and their children.

The sample consisted of blood. These receptors all come from a woman in her thirties or forties in good health.

The gene calls are TRBV7-2 and TRBJ2-1; 9 bases fit TRBD1. Germline loops: CDR1 SGHTA, CDR2 FQGNSA. The CDR3 consists of 15 residues. J was trimmed by 9 bases and V by 1 base; bases with no gene match: 7. CDR3 sequence reads: CASSLGRTGVGEQFF. DNA of the CDR3: TGTGCCAGCAGCTTAGGTCGGACAGGGGTCGGTGAGCAGTTCTTC.

Concerning this clonotype itself: A clone one base away is much larger, so this may be a read error. The chain uses TRBV20-1 and TRBJ1-2, with D perhaps TRBD1 (5 bases). The V end lost 1 base, the J end lost 10 bases, and 13 bases lay between the germline ends. The CDR3 consists of 12 residues. The germline V gene encodes CDR1 DFQATT and CDR2 SNEGSKA (reference sequence). CDR3: CSARGGGIDYTF. The CDR3 DNA sequence: TGCAGTGCTAGAGGCGGGGGAATAGACTACACCTTC.

This clonotype was seen a few times. V is TRBV12-3 or TRBV12-4 and J is TRBJ1-6, with TRBD1 as a possible D gene (5 bases). Trimming removed 1 base at V and 7 bases at J, with 8 bases between. This CDR3 is 14 amino acids long. CDR3 loop: CASSLVAGNSPLHF. The CDR3 DNA sequence: TGTGCCAGCAGTTTAGTGGCAGGGAATTCACCCCTCCACTTT.

The chain combines TRBV7-6 with TRBJ1-1, with unresolved D. This CDR3 contains 15 residues. V lost 1 base to trimming and J lost 3 bases, with 12 bases between them. Germline V gene lookup returns CDR1 SGHVS and CDR2 FNYEAQ. The CDR3, as DNA: TGTGCCAGCAGCTTAGTAGGGCAGGTGGACACTGAAGCTTTCTTT. It yields the protein CASSLVGQVDTEAFF.

This clonotype has a count of ten or more. The V gene is TRBV5-1, the J gene TRBJ1-4, with a weak D call TRBD1 (6 bases). The CDR3 covers 16 residues. With 2 bases removed from V and 3 bases from J, the gap between germline ends came to 14 bases. CDR1 SGHRS and CDR2 YFSETQ come from the germline V gene. The CDR3, as DNA: TGCGCCAGCAGCTTTGGGGGCAGTTTGGCTAATGAAAAACTGTTTTTT. This encodes CASSFGGSLANEKLFF.

This sequence joins TRBV5-1 and TRBJ2-1, with D maybe TRBD1 (7 bases). This CDR3 is 15 amino acids long. V was pared by 4 bases and J by 6 bases, with 17 bases between. Germline CDR1 reads SGHRS; CDR2 reads YFSETQ. The CDR3 here is CASSVRVQGGNEQFF. CDR3 sequence (DNA): TGCGCCAGCAGCGTCCGGGTCCAGGGGGGCAATGAGCAGTTCTTC.

This clonotype was observed a single time. A junction end diverges from the germline sequence, so it may reflect a read error. The rearrangement uses TRBV6-1 and TRBJ1-1; TRBD1 is a possible D gene (5 bases). This CDR3 comprises 13 residues. Looked up from germline, CDR1 is MNHNS and CDR2 is SASEGT. CDR3 protein: CASREVGAIEAFF. CDR3 nucleotides: TGTGCCAGCAGAGAAGTTGGGGCGATTGAAGCTTTCTTT.

This clonotype was found many times. The genes are TRBV20-1 and TRBJ2-7; TRBD2 might be the D (6 bases). The CDR3 covers 13 residues. Germline CDR1 and CDR2: DFQATT and SNEGSKA (reference sequence). V dropped 6 bases and J dropped 0 bases, with 12 bases sitting between them. CDR3 region: CSARDSVSYEQYF. The CDR3 bases are TGCAGTGCACGGGACTCCGTCTCCTACGAGCAGTACTTC.

V is TRBV3-1 and J is TRBJ2-5; D call uncertain. The V gene's germline CDR1 is LGHDT and CDR2 YNNKEL (reference sequence). Trimming left V 1 base short and J 5 bases short, with 14 bases between. This CDR3 contains 15 residues. CDR3: CASSQGTVLEETQYF. CDR3 in DNA: TGTGCCAGCAGCCAAGGGACCGTCCTGGAGGAGACCCAGTACTTC.

This clonotype was found a few times. CDR3 in amino acids: CSAVDRGVGYEQYF. In DNA form, the CDR3 reads TGCAGTGCCGTCGACAGGGGGGTGGGCTACGAGCAGTACTTC. The rearrangement joins TRBV20-1 to TRBJ2-7; 9 bases are shared with TRBD1. Looked up from germline, CDR1 is DFQATT and CDR2 is SNEGSKA (reference sequence). V was pared by 6 bases and J by 3 bases, with 9 bases of the junction left unmatched. This CDR3 region has 14 residues.

In this sample, this clonotype turned up a few times. The V gene is TRBV5-1, the J gene TRBJ1-4, with D possibly being TRBD1 (6 bases). This CDR3 is 16 amino acids long. The ends were cut back, 0 bases at V and 8 bases at J, with 17 bases in the middle. CDR1 and CDR2 (germline): SGHRS, YFSETQ. The CDR3 loop reads CASSLATGARGEKLFF. The CDR3 DNA follows: TGCGCCAGCAGCTTGGCAACGGGGGCCCGTGGAGAAAAACTGTTTTTT.

V and J are TRBV7-2 and TRBJ2-1; D tentatively reads TRBD1 or TRBD2 (6 bases each). This CDR3 comprises 16 residues. V lost 11 bases and J lost 1, with 21 bases in between. Germline CDR1 and CDR2: SGHTA and FQGNSA. CDR3: CAGEGGIHPSYNEQFF. Here the CDR3 DNA reads TGTGCCGGCGAGGGGGGAATCCACCCGTCCTACAATGAGCAGTTCTTC.

This clonotype was counted at least ten times. This chain joins TRBV9 and TRBJ2-3; possibly TRBD2 for D (6 bases). With 0 bases removed from V and 0 bases from J, the gap between germline ends came to 11 bases. Germline V CDR1 and CDR2: SGDLS, YYNGEE. This CDR3 spans 16 amino acids. The CDR3 here is CASSVEPGVSTDTQYF. DNA for the CDR3: TGTGCCAGCAGCGTAGAGCCGGGGGTGAGCACAGATACGCAGTATTTT.

There are a few counts of this clonotype. The J gene is TRBJ1-2, the V gene TRBV28; no definite D call. CDR3 length: 14 amino acids. The V end was cut by 1 base, the J end by 3 bases, with 9 bases between. In germline, CDR1 is MDHEN, CDR2 SYDVKM. The CDR3 spells CASSLSPVDYGYTF. In DNA form, the CDR3 reads TGTGCCAGCAGTTTATCCCCAGTAGACTATGGCTACACCTTC.

Notes on this clonotype: With a much larger clone just one base away, this may be a read error. The chain employs TRBV4-3 and TRBJ1-2, with TRBD1 identical over 7 bases. The CDR3 totals 15 residues. The germline gives CDR1 LGHNA, CDR2 YSLEER. CDR3 DNA: TGCACCAGCAGCCAAGAGGGGGCACCTCCCTATGGCTACACCTTC. It yields the protein CTSSQEGAPPYGYTF.

Regarding this clonotype: Being one base from a much bigger clone, this may be a read error. This rearrangement joins TRBV20-1 to TRBJ2-3, with 10 bases identical to TRBD2. This CDR3 contains 17 residues. Germline loops: CDR1 DFQATT, CDR2 SNEGSKA (reference sequence). The CDR3 loop reads CSAARSSGSRYTGTQYF. The DNA for the CDR3 is TGCAGTGCTGCCCGGTCTAGCGGGAGCCGATACACAGGTACGCAGTATTTT.

This clonotype was counted ten times or more. The chain is built from TRBV28 and TRBJ2-3; possibly TRBD2 for D (6 bases). Deletions cut 7 bases from V and 5 bases from J, with 22 bases between. There are 16 residues in the CDR3. In germline, CDR1 is MDHEN, CDR2 SYDVKM. The CDR3 is CASKPPTRGYGDTQYF. CDR3 in DNA: TGTGCCAGCAAGCCCCCCACCCGGGGGTACGGAGATACGCAGTATTTT.

A remark on this clonotype: This may be a read error, as it is one base from a much larger clone. This rearrangement joins TRBV20-1 to TRBJ2-7; D tentatively reads TRBD1 or TRBD2 (6 bases each). CDR1 is DFQATT and CDR2 is SNEGSKA in the germline V gene (reference sequence). The V end lost 8 bases, the J end lost 2 bases, and 13 bases lay between the germline ends. CDR3 size: 12 residues. The CDR3 DNA is TGCAGTCCCGGGGGCTTCACCTACGAGCAGTACTTC. Translation: CSPGGFTYEQYF.

This clonotype was detected a few times. The V call is TRBV6-2 or TRBV6-3, the J call TRBJ2-7; TRBD2 agrees at 11 bases. The length of the CDR3 is 17 residues. The junction had 6 bases not matched to a gene; V was cut back by 2 bases and J by 0 bases. Germline V gene sequence: CDR1 MNHEY, CDR2 SVGEGT. This chain's CDR3 is CASSYSPLAGGSYEQYF. The CDR3, as DNA: TGTGCCAGCAGTTACAGCCCGCTAGCGGGGGGCTCCTACGAGCAGTACTTC.

A note on this clonotype: This may be a read error: a much more frequent sequence differs by one nucleotide. This chain joins TRBV20-1 and TRBJ2-6, with D possibly being TRBD1 or TRBD2 (5 bases each). This CDR3 region has 13 residues. Germline CDR1 is DFQATT and CDR2 is SNEGSKA (reference sequence). CDR3 DNA: TGCAGTGCTTGGCGGAACGGGGCCAACGACCTGACTTTC. It specifies CSAWRNGANDLTF.

A word on this clonotype: Just one base apart from a much larger clone, this may be a read error. DNA for the CDR3: TGTGCCAGCAGCCCTATCACAGGGATCAACGAGCAGTTCTTC. Protein product: CASSPITGINEQFF. This chain connects TRBV27 to TRBJ2-1; maybe TRBD1 (6 bases). The V end was cut by 6 bases, the J end by 10 bases, with 19 bases between. Per germline, CDR1 MNHEY and CDR2 SMNVEV (reference sequence). The length of the CDR3 is 14 residues.

V usage is TRBV7-6 and J usage is TRBJ1-1; 8 bases match TRBD1. From germline, CDR1 is SGHVS and CDR2 FNYEAQ. V shed 5 bases, J shed 1 base, and the junction held 6 bases outside the gene matches. This CDR3 is built from 15 residues. CDR3 sequence reads: CASSANRGGNTEAFF. In DNA, the CDR3 is TGTGCCAGCAGCGCCAACAGGGGGGGGAACACTGAAGCTTTCTTT.

This clonotype was detected a few times. This chain uses TRBV20-1 with TRBJ2-7, with 9 bases matching TRBD1. Germline V gene lookup returns CDR1 DFQATT and CDR2 SNEGSKA (reference sequence). Trimming at V came to 6 bases and at J to 4 bases, leaving 10 bases not matched to a gene. The CDR3 has 14 amino acids. The chain's CDR3 is CSASTGTGLYEQYF. Here the CDR3 DNA reads TGCAGTGCATCGACCGGGACAGGGCTTTACGAGCAGTACTTC.

This rearrangement joins TRBV12-3 or TRBV12-4 to TRBJ1-2, with D tentatively TRBD1 (5 bases). V was trimmed by 3 bases and J by 6 bases, leaving 11 bases between them. The CDR3 extends over 13 amino acids. In nucleotides, the CDR3 is TGTGCCAGCAGTTTCAGTTGGGGGGATGGCTACACCTTC. It specifies CASSFSWGDGYTF.

This clonotype has ten or more counts. The chain is built from TRBV20-1 and TRBJ1-1; no firm D call. The germline V gene encodes CDR1 DFQATT and CDR2 SNEGSKA (reference sequence). This CDR3 comprises 14 residues. V dropped 1 base and J dropped 4 bases, with 13 bases sitting between them. CDR3 sequence: CSARGTGRATEAFF. In DNA form, the CDR3 reads TGCAGTGCTAGAGGGACCGGACGGGCCACTGAAGCTTTCTTT.